One sample yielded the 10 T cell receptor beta chains listed below, sequenced in a study of T cells in Graves' hyperthyroidism and ophthalmopathy. Amplification of TCR beta CDR3 regions used RNA as the template. HTBI primers were used for first-round RT-PCR of the TCR CDR3. One entry per CDR3 protein results from TCRdb running MiXCR on the multiplex PCR reads. The sample includes approximately 710,000 distinct CDR3 sequences, roughly 17% of them seen just once. The sequenced sample was blood. These receptors came from a man aged 50-60 years with Graves' hyperthyroidism.

This clonotype was detected many times. The rearrangement uses TRBV24-1 and TRBJ2-1; TRBD2 aligns across 9 bases. Germline V CDR1 and CDR2: KGHDR, SFDVKD. The CDR3 loop spans 16 amino acids. The junction had 4 bases not matched to a gene; V was cut back by 4 bases and J by 1 base. CDR3 DNA sequence: TGTGCCACCAGTGACCCAAGCGGGAGGTCCTACAATGAGCAGTTCTTC. Translation: CATSDPSGRSYNEQFF.

This clonotype was seen at least ten times. The chain carries TRBV27 and TRBJ2-1; TRBD1 aligns across 8 bases. CDR3 length equals 15 residues. Germline CDR1 and CDR2: MNHEY and SMNVEV (reference sequence). The trim removed 6 bases at V and 4 bases at J, leaving 8 bases unmatched. In DNA, the CDR3 is TGTGCCAGCAGCTCACGCGACAGGGGTTACAATGAGCAGTTCTTC. As protein: CASSSRDRGYNEQFF.

There are a few counts of this clonotype. The chain has TRBV6-2 or TRBV6-3 and TRBJ2-3; 9 positions agree with TRBD2. Per the germline V gene, CDR1 is MNHEY and CDR2 is SVGEGT. CDR3 size: 13 residues. Trimming cost V 7 bases and J 4 bases; bases outside gene matches: 3. CDR3 residues: CASKAGGADTQYF. The CDR3 DNA sequence: TGTGCCAGCAAGGCGGGAGGGGCAGATACGCAGTATTTT.

This clonotype occurred a few times. The chain combines TRBV18 with TRBJ1-2; D remains ambiguous. Deletions cut 2 bases from V and 1 base from J, with 5 bases between. Germline loops: CDR1 KGHSH, CDR2 LQKENI. The CDR3 contains 13 residues. Here the CDR3 reads CASSPNNNYGYTF. CDR3 in DNA: TGTGCCAGCTCACCAAACAATAACTATGGCTACACCTTC.

This clonotype was observed many times. The chain employs TRBV6-6 and TRBJ2-5, with TRBD2 as a possible D gene (5 bases). The germline V gene encodes CDR1 MNHNY and CDR2 SVGAGI (reference sequence). The CDR3 covers 15 residues. V was trimmed by 2 bases and J by 4 bases, leaving 14 bases between them. DNA of the CDR3: TGTGCCAGCAGTTACGAGCGAGGGTACGGAGAGACCCAGTACTTC. Protein: CASSYERGYGETQYF.

This chain joins TRBV6-2 or TRBV6-3 and TRBJ2-2; D gene uncertain. Trimming removed 2 bases at V and 3 bases at J, with 13 bases between. The CDR3 has 16 amino acids. Per the germline V gene, CDR1 is MNHEY and CDR2 is SVGEGT. CDR3 in amino acids: CASSYPPTDYTGELFF. The CDR3 DNA sequence: TGTGCCAGCAGTTACCCTCCGACGGATTACACCGGGGAGCTGTTTTTT.

Ten or more counts support this clonotype. The junction does not match germline at one end; this may be a read error. The chain carries TRBV2 and TRBJ1-1; no reliable D call. The CDR3 length is 15 residues. The germline CDR1 and CDR2 sequences are SNHLY and FYNNEI. The CDR3 nucleotides are TGTGCCAGCAGCGAAGACACGACGAGGAACACTGAAGCTTTCTTT. This gives the protein CASSEDTTRNTEAFF.

This clonotype was recorded at least ten times. V and J are TRBV20-1 and TRBJ1-4; D unclear. The CDR3 consists of 14 residues. The germline gives CDR1 DFQATT, CDR2 SNEGSKA (reference sequence). V lost 3 bases and J lost 6, with 14 bases in between. This CDR3 is CSAREDGGYEKLFF. The CDR3 bases are TGCAGTGCTAGGGAGGACGGAGGATATGAAAAACTGTTTTTT.

Many counts were recorded for this clonotype. The chain couples TRBV11-2 to TRBJ1-6, with a tentative D call TRBD1 (6 bases). This CDR3 is 16 amino acids long. Germline CDR1 is SGHAT and CDR2 is FQNNGV. Between the trimmed V and J ends, which lost 4 bases and 10 bases, there was a span of 20 bases. Here the CDR3 DNA reads TGTGCCAGCAGCTATATTAGCAGGGGATTAAGATCACCCCTCCACTTT. This sequence encodes CASSYISRGLRSPLHF.

This clonotype was found many times. The chain is built from TRBV28 and TRBJ2-1, with D unclear. Germline V gene data show CDR1 as MDHEN and CDR2 as SYDVKM. This CDR3 is 16 amino acids long. The V and J ends lost 1 base and 2 bases respectively, with 12 bases between them. The CDR3 DNA sequence: TGTGCCAGCAGTTTATTATCAGCTCTGACCTACAATGAGCAGTTCTTC. This codes for CASSLLSALTYNEQFF. Full variable domain (missing parts from reference TRBV28 and TRBJ2-1): DVKVTQSSRYLVKRTGEKVFLECVQDMDHENMFWYRQDPGLGLRLIYFSYDVKMKEKGDIPEGYSVSREKKERFSLILESASTNQTSMYLCASSLLSALTYNEQFFGPGTRLTVL.